This T cell receptor (beta chain) was retrieved from a study of blood T cell repertoires in COVID-19. The study assigned cohorts using participant-reported clinical history. The CDR3 extends over 15 amino acids. Germline-derived CDR1 and CDR2 are SGHRS and YFSETQ. V lost 0 bases and J 2 bases, leaving 11 bases between the germline ends. Authors' data handling: Estimates of nucleated cell counts were drawn from the amplification of reference gene primers. Produced via immunoSEQ multiplex PCR; TCRdb's table is partial and in-frame only. The V and J calls and clone size are taken from that table; D and trimming were inferred from the DNA. The sample lists more than 150,000 clones, roughly 80% occurring once.

This clonotype was obtained from a woman aged 45-59 years who had recovered from COVID-19. The chain employs TRBV5-1 and TRBJ2-5; no firm D call. Sequencing input: PBMCs or T cells enriched from blood (not recorded which). CDR3: CASSLEARSQETQYF. For the CDR3, the DNA is TGCGCCAGCAGCTTGGAAGCCAGGTCGCAAGAGACCCAGTACTTC.